These 26 T cell receptor beta chains were sequenced from one sample in a study of blood T cell repertoires in COVID-19. TCRdb's table, derived via immunoSEQ multiplex PCR, lists solely in-frame clones and lacks some. The sample has under 350,000 clones; approximately 88% are singletons. Specimen: peripheral blood. All receptors derive from a man between 50 and 59 years old with acute or convalescent COVID-19.

The chain links TRBV6-5 to TRBJ2-1; TRBD2 aligns across 9 bases. The CDR3 loop spans 14 amino acids. The V segment lost 4 bases and the J segment 4 bases; nucleotides outside the gene matches: 2. Germline lookup yields CDR1 MNHEY and CDR2 SVGAGI. CDR3 coding DNA: TGTGCCAGCAGTTCGACTAGCGGTTACAATGAGCAGTTCTTC. It yields the protein CASSSTSGYNEQFF.

The genes are TRBV10-1 and TRBJ2-3, with D perhaps matching TRBD2 (6 bases). The CDR3 is made up of 13 amino acids. CDR1 and CDR2 (germline): WNHNN, SYGVQD (reference sequence). Trimming cost V 8 bases and J 4 bases, with 13 bases left between them. The CDR3 DNA sequence: TGCGCCAGCTCCCCGACGGGAGCAGATACGCAGTATTTT. Its protein is CASSPTGADTQYF.

V gene TRBV5-1 combines with J gene TRBJ1-3; the match to TRBD1 covers 9 bases. Germline V lookup: CDR1 SGHRS, CDR2 YFSETQ. The CDR3 totals 16 residues. J lost 3 bases, V lost 0 bases, and 4 bases had no gene match. As DNA, the CDR3 is TGCGCCAGCAGCTTGGAAGGGACAGGGATTGGAAACACCATATATTTT. Translated: CASSLEGTGIGNTIYF. Looking up the rest from reference TRBV5-1 and TRBJ1-3 gives the full variable domain: KAGVTQTPRYLIKTRGQQVTLSCSPISGHRSVSWYQQTPGQGLQFLFEYFSETQRNKGNFPGRFSGRQFSNSRSEMNVSTLELGDSALYLCASSLEGTGIGNTIYFGEGSWLTVV.

The rearrangement uses TRBV2 and TRBJ2-1; 9 bases line up with TRBD1. Trimming removed 5 bases from V and 7 bases from J; junction bases left unmatched: 9. CDR1 and CDR2 from the germline V gene are SNHLY and FYNNEI. The CDR3 is made up of 15 amino acids. The CDR3, as DNA: TGTGCCAGCAGTACTCCGGGACAGGGTCTAAATGAGCAGTTCTTC. Amino acid sequence: CASSTPGQGLNEQFF.

The rearrangement joins TRBV30 to TRBJ1-1, with no clear D. The CDR3 runs 14 residues. Germline CDR1 GTSNPN, CDR2 SVGIG (reference sequence). Trimming left V 5 bases short and J 1 base short, with 14 bases between. CDR3 DNA sequence: TGTGCCTGGTGCCAGAGGGAGTGGAACACTGAAGCTTTCTTT. Translation gives CAWCQREWNTEAFF.

The chain joins TRBV7-6 to TRBJ1-2; D ambiguous. The ends were cut back, 5 bases at V and 0 bases at J, with 10 bases in the middle. The CDR3 length is 14 residues. Germline CDR1 SGHVS, CDR2 FNYEAQ. CDR3 bases: TGTGCCAGCAGCCCCGGGTGGACTAACTATGGCTACACCTTC. Residues: CASSPGWTNYGYTF.

This clone was counted between two and nine times. The rearrangement links TRBV11-1 to TRBJ2-1; possibly TRBD2 for D (7 bases). The CDR3 has 13 amino acids. The germline gives CDR1 SGHAT, CDR2 FQDESV (reference sequence). Trimming took 5 bases from V and 8 from J, leaving 13 bases between them. For the CDR3, the DNA is TGTGCCAGCAGCCTTCCGGGGGGCCATGAGCAGTTCTTC. Translating it yields CASSLPGGHEQFF.

This clone came up once. The chain recombines TRBV3-1 (or the pseudogene TRBV3-2) with TRBJ1-3, with unresolved D. The V gene's germline CDR1 is LGHDT and CDR2 YNNKEL (reference sequence). With 1 base removed from V and 1 base from J, the gap between germline ends came to 8 bases. CDR3 length equals 15 residues. The CDR3 nucleotides are TGTGCCAGCAGCCAAGCCGGAGGGTCTGGAAACACCATATATTTT. Translation gives CASSQAGGSGNTIYF.

The sample holds one count of this clone. The chain uses TRBV10-3 and TRBJ2-7, with D possibly TRBD1 on 6 matching bases. CDR1 and CDR2 (germline): ENHRY, SYGVKD. Trimming cost V 6 bases and J 3 bases, with 15 bases left between them. CDR3 length equals 14 residues. CDR3 DNA: TGTGCCATCAGACCGGTGTCAGGGGTCTACGAGCAGTACTTC. Protein product: CAIRPVSGVYEQYF.

The chain carries TRBV6-5 and TRBJ1-4; TRBD1 is a possible D gene (5 bases). Trimming left V 6 bases short and J 1 base short, with 9 bases between. Germline V gene lookup returns CDR1 MNHEY and CDR2 SVGAGI. The CDR3 loop spans 14 amino acids. The CDR3 is CASSGGGTNEKLFF. The CDR3 bases are TGTGCCAGCAGCGGGGGGGGAACTAATGAAAAACTGTTTTTT.

This chain uses TRBV7-9 with TRBJ1-1, with a weak D call TRBD1 (5 bases). CDR3 length: 16 amino acids. Germline values: CDR1 SEHNR, CDR2 FQNEAQ (reference sequence). Trimming shortened V by 4 bases and J by 2 bases, and 17 bases separated the two germline ends. CDR3 sequence reads: CASSSAGSGANTEAFF. The CDR3 DNA sequence: TGTGCCAGCAGCTCTGCGGGATCCGGGGCCAACACTGAAGCTTTCTTT.

The J gene is TRBJ2-1, the V gene TRBV19, with 10 bases that match TRBD1. V was pared by 5 bases and J by 5 bases, with 12 bases of the junction left unmatched. Germline V CDR1 and CDR2: LNHDA, SQIVND (reference sequence). This CDR3 has 17 residues. CDR3 in amino acids: CASSRTLGQGFDNEQFF. The CDR3 bases are TGTGCCAGTAGTCGTACACTGGGACAGGGGTTCGACAATGAGCAGTTCTTC.

This clone occurred once. In nucleotides, the CDR3 is TGTGCCAGCAGCTTAGTAACAGGGGGCAGGGGCACTGAAGCTTTCTTT. Translation gives CASSLVTGGRGTEAFF. The chain couples TRBV7-2 to TRBJ1-1, with 9 positions matching TRBD1. V shed 1 base, J shed 4 bases, and the junction held 7 bases outside the gene matches. Germline loops: CDR1 SGHTA, CDR2 FQGNSA. The CDR3 totals 16 residues. The full variable domain, its missing parts supplied by reference TRBV7-2 and TRBJ1-1, is GAGVSQSPSNKVTEKGKDVELRCDPISGHTALYWYRQSLGQGLEFLIYFQGNSAPDKSGLPSDRFSAERTGGSVSTLTIQRTQQEDSAVYLCASSLVTGGRGTEAFFGQGTRLTVV.

V usage is TRBV12-3 or TRBV12-4 and J usage is TRBJ2-1, with 7 bases identical to TRBD1. The length of the CDR3 is 12 residues. J gave up 10 bases and V 5 bases, and 5 bases lay outside the gene matches. CDR3 in amino acids: CASSPTGVEQFF. The CDR3 nucleotides read TGTGCCAGCAGTCCCACAGGGGTGGAGCAGTTCTTC.

V and J are TRBV19 and TRBJ2-1, with TRBD2 as a possible D gene (6 bases). The CDR3 loop spans 15 amino acids. V lost 5 bases and J lost 4, with 15 bases in between. Per the germline V gene, CDR1 is LNHDA and CDR2 is SQIVND (reference sequence). The DNA for the CDR3 is TGTGCCAGTAGTTCCGGACTACTGGGGTACAATGAGCAGTTCTTC. It yields the protein CASSSGLLGYNEQFF.

This chain links TRBV18 with TRBJ1-1, with a possible D match to TRBD1 (5 bases). The length of the CDR3 is 16 residues. V lost 6 bases to trimming and J lost 0 bases, with 17 bases between them. Germline V gene lookup returns CDR1 KGHSH and CDR2 LQKENI. CDR3 sequence (DNA): TGTGCCAGCTCTCTTGGACACCGATATTTGAACACTGAAGCTTTCTTT. Residues: CASSLGHRYLNTEAFF.

The count of this clone is one. The chain couples TRBV6-6 to TRBJ1-3, with a possible D match to TRBD1 (5 bases). This CDR3 is built from 18 residues. The germline CDR1 and CDR2 sequences are MNHNY and SVGAGI (reference sequence). Trimming cost V 5 bases and J 2 bases, with 22 bases left between them. The CDR3 DNA reads TGTGCCAGCAGTCCGACAAACACACAGGTGACTCCTGGAAACACCATATATTTT. Encoded protein: CASSPTNTQVTPGNTIYF.

This chain links TRBV5-4 with TRBJ2-5; D may be TRBD1 (5 bases). Germline-derived CDR1 and CDR2 are SGHNT and YYREEE (reference sequence). The CDR3 runs 14 residues. V shed 1 base and J shed 4 bases, with 11 bases lying between them. CDR3 DNA: TGTGCCAGCAGCTTGTCAGGGTCGAGAGAGACCCAGTACTTC. Its protein product is CASSLSGSRETQYF.

In its sample, this clone was seen once. This rearrangement joins TRBV9 to TRBJ2-2, with TRBD1 matching 9 bases. This CDR3 has 15 amino acids. V lost 3 bases to trimming and J lost 1 base; unmatched junction nucleotides: 1. Germline V gene data show CDR1 as SGDLS and CDR2 as YYNGEE. The CDR3 nucleotides are TGTGCCAGCAGCGCGGACAGGGGGAACACCGGGGAGCTGTTTTTT. It encodes CASSADRGNTGELFF.

This chain connects TRBV7-3 to TRBJ2-2; the match to TRBD2 covers 11 bases. The junction had 2 bases not matched to a gene; V was cut back by 4 bases and J by 1 base. The CDR3 is 16 residues long. Per germline, CDR1 SGHTA and CDR2 FQGTGA. For the CDR3, the DNA is TGTGCCAGCAGCTCCACTAGCGGGGGGAACACCGGGGAGCTGTTTTTT. Encoded protein: CASSSTSGGNTGELFF.

The chain's CDR3 is CASSSDRAPQETQYF. In DNA, the CDR3 is TGTGCCAGCAGCTCTGACAGGGCGCCGCAAGAGACCCAGTACTTC. The chain has TRBV4-2 and TRBJ2-5; TRBD1 matches 7 bases. Trimming removed 5 bases from V and 2 bases from J; junction bases left unmatched: 8. The V gene's germline CDR1 is LGHNA and CDR2 YNFKEQ. The CDR3 has 15 residues.

This rearrangement joins TRBV3-1 (or the pseudogene TRBV3-2) to TRBJ2-5; a weak D match, TRBD1 (6 bases). The CDR3 is 16 residues long. The germline gives CDR1 LGHDT, CDR2 YNNKEL (reference sequence). V was trimmed by 3 bases and J by 4 bases, leaving 18 bases between them. The CDR3 is CASSQGAVASRETQYF. The CDR3 bases are TGTGCCAGCAGCCAGGGGGCGGTAGCTTCGAGAGAGACCCAGTACTTC.

The CDR3 spells CASSPQTGPSSGNTIYF. As DNA, the CDR3 is TGTGCCAGCAGCCCCCAGACAGGCCCGAGCTCTGGAAACACCATATATTTT. The chain couples TRBV7-8 to TRBJ1-3, with TRBD1 as a possible D gene (6 bases). In germline, CDR1 is SGHVS, CDR2 FQNEAQ. Deletions cut 5 bases from V and 0 bases from J, with 17 bases between. This CDR3 has 17 residues.

The V call is TRBV7-6, the J call TRBJ2-7; possibly TRBD1 for D (5 bases). V was trimmed by 0 bases and J by 9 bases, leaving 12 bases between them. The CDR3 covers 13 residues. CDR1 is SGHVS, CDR2 FNYEAQ, per germline. CDR3 in DNA: TGTGCCAGCAGCTTAGCAGGGGATTCGGTGCAGTACTTC. This codes for CASSLAGDSVQYF.

The rearrangement joins TRBV29-1 to TRBJ2-7, with TRBD1 matching 9 bases. Unmatched junction bases numbered 1, after V lost 4 bases and J lost 3 bases. The CDR3 is 12 amino acids. CDR1 is SQVTM and CDR2 is ANQGSEA in the germline V gene. The CDR3 here is CSVVDRGYEQYF. Here the CDR3 DNA reads TGCAGCGTTGTGGACAGGGGCTACGAGCAGTACTTC.

The chain joins TRBV7-9 to TRBJ1-1; TRBD1 is a possible D gene (5 bases). CDR1 and CDR2 from the germline V gene are SEHNR and FQNEAQ (reference sequence). This CDR3 region has 14 residues. The V gene lost 5 bases and the J gene lost 4 bases, with 14 bases spanning the gap. CDR3 coding DNA: TGTGCCAGCAGCCAGGGAGGGTCGGGCACTGAAGCTTTCTTT. This sequence encodes CASSQGGSGTEAFF. Complete variable domain (other parts from reference TRBV7-9 and TRBJ1-1): DTGVSQNPRHKITKRGQNVTFRCDPISEHNRLYWYRQTLGQGPEFLTYFQNEAQLEKSRLLSDRFSAERPKGSFSTLEIQRTEQGDSAMYLCASSQGGSGTEAFFGQGTRLTVV.